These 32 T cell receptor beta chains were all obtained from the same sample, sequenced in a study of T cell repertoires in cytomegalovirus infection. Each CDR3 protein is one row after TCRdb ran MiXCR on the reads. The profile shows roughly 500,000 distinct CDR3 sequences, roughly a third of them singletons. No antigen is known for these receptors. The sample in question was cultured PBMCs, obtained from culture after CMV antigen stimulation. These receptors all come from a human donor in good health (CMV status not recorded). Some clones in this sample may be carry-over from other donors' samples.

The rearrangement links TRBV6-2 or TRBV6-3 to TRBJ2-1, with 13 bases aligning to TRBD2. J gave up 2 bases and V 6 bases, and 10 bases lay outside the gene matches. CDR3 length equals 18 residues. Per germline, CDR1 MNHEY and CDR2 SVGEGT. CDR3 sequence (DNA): TGTGCCAGCAGACAACTCGGACTAGCGGGAGCTACCTACAATGAGCAGTTCTTC. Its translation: CASRQLGLAGATYNEQFF.

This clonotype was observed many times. The CDR3 bases are TGTGCCAGCAGCCCGGGGACTAGCGGGAGTCCCAACAATGAGCAGTTCTTC. Translation gives CASSPGTSGSPNNEQFF. The chain combines TRBV7-9 with TRBJ2-1; 14 nucleotides match TRBD2. CDR1 is SEHNR, CDR2 FQNEAQ, per germline (reference sequence). J lost 5 bases, V lost 5 bases, and 8 bases had no gene match. The CDR3 extends over 17 amino acids.

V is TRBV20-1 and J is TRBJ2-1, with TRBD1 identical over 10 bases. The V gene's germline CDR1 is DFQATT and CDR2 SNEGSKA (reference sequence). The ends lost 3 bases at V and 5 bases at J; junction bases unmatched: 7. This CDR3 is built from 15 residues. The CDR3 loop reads CSASPGQGGHNEQFF. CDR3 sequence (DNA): TGCAGTGCTAGTCCCGGACAGGGGGGCCACAATGAGCAGTTCTTC.

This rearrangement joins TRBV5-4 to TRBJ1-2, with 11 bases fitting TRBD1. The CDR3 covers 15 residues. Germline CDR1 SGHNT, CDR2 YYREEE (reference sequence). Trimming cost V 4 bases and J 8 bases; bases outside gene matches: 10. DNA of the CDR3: TGTGCCAGCAGCCAGGACCCGGGACAGGGGGGCGGCTACACCTTC. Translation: CASSQDPGQGGGYTF.

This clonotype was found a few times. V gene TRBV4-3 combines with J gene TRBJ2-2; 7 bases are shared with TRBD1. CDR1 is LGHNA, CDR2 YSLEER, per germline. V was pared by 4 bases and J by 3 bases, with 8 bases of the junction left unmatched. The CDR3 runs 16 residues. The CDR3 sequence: CASSRPTGVYTGELFF. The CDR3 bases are TGCGCCAGCAGCCGACCCACAGGGGTCTACACCGGGGAGCTGTTTTTT.

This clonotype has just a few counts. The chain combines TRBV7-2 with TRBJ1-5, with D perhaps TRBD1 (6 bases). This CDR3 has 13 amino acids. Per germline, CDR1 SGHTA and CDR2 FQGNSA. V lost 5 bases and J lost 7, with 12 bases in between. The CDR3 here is CASSKNQGQPQHF. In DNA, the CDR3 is TGTGCCAGCAGCAAAAACCAGGGGCAGCCCCAGCATTTT.

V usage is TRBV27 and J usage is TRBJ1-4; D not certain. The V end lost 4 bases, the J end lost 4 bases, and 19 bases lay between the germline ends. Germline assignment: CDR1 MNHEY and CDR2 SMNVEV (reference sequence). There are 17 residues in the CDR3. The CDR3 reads CASSWTAPLANNEKLFF. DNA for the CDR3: TGTGCCAGCAGTTGGACCGCCCCCCTGGCTAATAATGAAAAACTGTTTTTT.

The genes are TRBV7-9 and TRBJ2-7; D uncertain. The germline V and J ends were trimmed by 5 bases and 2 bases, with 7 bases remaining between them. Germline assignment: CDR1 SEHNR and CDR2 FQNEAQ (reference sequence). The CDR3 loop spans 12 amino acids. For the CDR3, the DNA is TGTGCCAGCAGCGGCTTGACCTACGAGCAGTACTTC. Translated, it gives CASSGLTYEQYF.

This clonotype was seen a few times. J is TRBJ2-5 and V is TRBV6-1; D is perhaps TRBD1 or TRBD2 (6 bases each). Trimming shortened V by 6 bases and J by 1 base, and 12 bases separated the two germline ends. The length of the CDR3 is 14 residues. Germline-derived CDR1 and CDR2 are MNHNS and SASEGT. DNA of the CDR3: TGTGCCAGCAGCGAGGGGGGCAGCCAAGAGACCCAGTACTTC. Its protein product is CASSEGGSQETQYF.

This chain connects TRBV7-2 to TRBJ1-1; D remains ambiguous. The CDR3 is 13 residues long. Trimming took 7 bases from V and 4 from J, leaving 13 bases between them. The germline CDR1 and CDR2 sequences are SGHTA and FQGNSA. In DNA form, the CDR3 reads TGTGCCAGCATGGGTCGTAGTGGCACTGAAGCTTTCTTT. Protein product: CASMGRSGTEAFF.

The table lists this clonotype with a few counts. CDR3 amino acids: CASSFLAGGLDEQFF. The DNA for the CDR3 is TGTGCCAGCAGTTTTTTAGCGGGAGGGCTTGATGAGCAGTTCTTC. The chain is built from TRBV12-3 or TRBV12-4 and TRBJ2-1, with 11 bases matching TRBD2. V dropped 3 bases and J dropped 8; count of bases not matched to a gene: 6. The CDR3 is made up of 15 amino acids.

The CDR3 sequence is CSARTSLSPLHF. The DNA for the CDR3 is TGCAGTGCAAGGACATCTCTTTCACCCCTCCACTTT. The chain uses TRBV20-1 and TRBJ1-6, with D tentatively TRBD1 (5 bases). Germline assignment: CDR1 DFQATT and CDR2 SNEGSKA (reference sequence). The CDR3 consists of 12 residues. V dropped 6 bases and J dropped 9 bases, with 12 bases sitting between them.

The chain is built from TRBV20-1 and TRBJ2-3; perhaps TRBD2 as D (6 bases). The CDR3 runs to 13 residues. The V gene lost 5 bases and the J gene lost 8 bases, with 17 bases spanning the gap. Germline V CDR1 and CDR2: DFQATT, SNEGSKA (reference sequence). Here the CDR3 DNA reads TGCAGTGCTGGGGGGAGGCTAGTCGCTACGCAGTATTTT. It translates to CSAGGRLVATQYF.

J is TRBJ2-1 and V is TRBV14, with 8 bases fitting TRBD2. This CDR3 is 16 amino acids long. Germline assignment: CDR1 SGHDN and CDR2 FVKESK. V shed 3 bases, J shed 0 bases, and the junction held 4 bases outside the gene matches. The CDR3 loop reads CASSHSGSISYNEQFF. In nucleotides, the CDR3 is TGTGCCAGCAGCCACAGCGGGAGTATCTCCTACAATGAGCAGTTCTTC. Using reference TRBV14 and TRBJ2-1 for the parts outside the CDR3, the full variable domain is EAGVTQFPSHSVIEKGQTVTLRCDPISGHDNLYWYRRVMGKEIKFLLHFVKESKQDESGMPNNRFLAERTGGTYSTLKVQPAELEDSGVYFCASSHSGSISYNEQFFGPGTRLTVL.

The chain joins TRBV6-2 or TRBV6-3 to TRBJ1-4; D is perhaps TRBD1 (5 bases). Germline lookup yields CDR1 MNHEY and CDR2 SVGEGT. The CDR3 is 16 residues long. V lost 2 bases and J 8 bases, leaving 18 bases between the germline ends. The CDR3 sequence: CASSYGGARLGEKLFF. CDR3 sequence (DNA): TGTGCCAGCAGTTACGGAGGGGCGAGGCTTGGAGAAAAACTGTTTTTT.

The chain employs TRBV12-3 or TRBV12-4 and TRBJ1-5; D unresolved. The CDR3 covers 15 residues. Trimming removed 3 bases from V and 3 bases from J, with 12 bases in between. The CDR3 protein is CASSLAGQLNQPQHF. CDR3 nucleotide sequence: TGTGCCAGCAGTTTGGCCGGCCAGCTCAATCAGCCCCAGCATTTT.

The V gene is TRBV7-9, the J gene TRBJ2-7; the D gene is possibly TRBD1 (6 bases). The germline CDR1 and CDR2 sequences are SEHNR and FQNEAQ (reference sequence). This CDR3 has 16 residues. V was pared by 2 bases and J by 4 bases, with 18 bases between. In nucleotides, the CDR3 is TGTGCCAGCAGCTTAATCAGGGGCGAAGCTGGATACGAGCAGTACTTC. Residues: CASSLIRGEAGYEQYF.

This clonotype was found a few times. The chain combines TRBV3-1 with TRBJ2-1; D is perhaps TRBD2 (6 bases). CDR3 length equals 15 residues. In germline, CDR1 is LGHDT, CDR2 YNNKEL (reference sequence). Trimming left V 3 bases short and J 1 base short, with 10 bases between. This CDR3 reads CASSHRLVSYNEQFF. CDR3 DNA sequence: TGTGCCAGCAGCCATAGACTAGTATCCTACAATGAGCAGTTCTTC.

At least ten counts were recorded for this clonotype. The DNA of the CDR3 is TGTGCCAGCAGCTTAGGAAATCGGCCGAACAATGAGCAGTTCTTC. This encodes CASSLGNRPNNEQFF. The chain joins TRBV7-2 to TRBJ2-1; D not certain. CDR1 and CDR2 (germline): SGHTA, FQGNSA. The CDR3 is made up of 15 amino acids. Trimming stripped 1 base from V and 5 bases from J, with 12 bases between.

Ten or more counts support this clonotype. The CDR3 sequence: CASSLMQANTGELFF. The CDR3, as DNA: TGTGCCAGCAGCTTAATGCAGGCCAACACCGGGGAGCTGTTTTTT. This chain uses TRBV11-3 with TRBJ2-2; D is unresolved. The germline V and J ends were trimmed by 2 bases and 2 bases, with 9 bases remaining between them. The CDR3 spans 15 residues. Germline V gene lookup returns CDR1 SGHNT and CDR2 YENEEA.

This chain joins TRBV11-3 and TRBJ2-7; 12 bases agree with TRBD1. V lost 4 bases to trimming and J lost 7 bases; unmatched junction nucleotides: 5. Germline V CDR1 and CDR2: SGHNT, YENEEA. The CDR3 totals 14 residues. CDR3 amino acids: CASSSGQGAEEQYV. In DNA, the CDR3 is TGTGCCAGCAGCTCGGGACAGGGGGCAGAGGAGCAGTACGTC.

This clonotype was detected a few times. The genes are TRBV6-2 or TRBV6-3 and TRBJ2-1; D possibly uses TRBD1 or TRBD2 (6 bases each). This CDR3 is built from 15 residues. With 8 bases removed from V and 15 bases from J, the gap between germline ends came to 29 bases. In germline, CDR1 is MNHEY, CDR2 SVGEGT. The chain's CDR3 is CASLEGGRTPTFRFF. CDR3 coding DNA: TGTGCCAGCCTCGAGGGGGGACGGACCCCAACCTTTCGGTTCTTC.

CDR3 DNA sequence: TGCAGTGCAATTGCGGGGTTAGGTGGCTACACCTTC. Translated: CSAIAGLGGYTF. This chain connects TRBV20-1 to TRBJ1-2; D unresolved. This CDR3 comprises 12 residues. Per the germline V gene, CDR1 is DFQATT and CDR2 is SNEGSKA (reference sequence). V was pared by 6 bases and J by 7 bases, with 15 bases between.

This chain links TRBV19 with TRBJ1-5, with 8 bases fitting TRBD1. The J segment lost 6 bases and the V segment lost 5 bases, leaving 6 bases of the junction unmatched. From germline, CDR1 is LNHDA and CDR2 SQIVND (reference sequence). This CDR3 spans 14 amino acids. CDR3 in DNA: TGTGCCAGTAGTTCCCGACAGGGGATTCAGCCCCAGCATTTT. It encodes CASSSRQGIQPQHF.

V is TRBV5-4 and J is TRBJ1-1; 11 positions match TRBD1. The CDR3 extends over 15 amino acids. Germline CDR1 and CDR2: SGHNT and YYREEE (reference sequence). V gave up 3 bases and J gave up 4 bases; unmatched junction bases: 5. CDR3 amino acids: CASSWGTGGGTEAFF. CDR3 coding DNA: TGTGCCAGCAGCTGGGGGACAGGGGGAGGCACTGAAGCTTTCTTT.

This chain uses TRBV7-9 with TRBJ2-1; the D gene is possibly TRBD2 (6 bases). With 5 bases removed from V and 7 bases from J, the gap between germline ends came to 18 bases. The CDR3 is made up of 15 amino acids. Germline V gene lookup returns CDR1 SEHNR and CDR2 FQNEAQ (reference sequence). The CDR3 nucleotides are TGTGCCAGCAGCCCGGTGGGGGGAGTTGGGAATGAGCAGTTCTTC. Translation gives CASSPVGGVGNEQFF.

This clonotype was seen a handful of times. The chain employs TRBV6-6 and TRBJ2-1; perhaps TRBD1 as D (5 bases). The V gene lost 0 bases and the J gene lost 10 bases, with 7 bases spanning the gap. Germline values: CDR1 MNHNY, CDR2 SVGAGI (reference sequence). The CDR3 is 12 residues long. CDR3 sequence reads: CASSYSTGEQFF. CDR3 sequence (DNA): TGTGCCAGCAGTTACTCCACAGGCGAGCAGTTCTTC.

The CDR3 nucleotides read TGTGCCACCAACGGCGGTGCAACTAATGAAAAACTGTTTTTT. Residues: CATNGGATNEKLFF. The chain carries TRBV10-3 and TRBJ1-4; D is ambiguous. This CDR3 comprises 14 residues. V was shortened by 10 bases and J by 0 bases, with 12 bases between the two germline ends. Looked up from germline, CDR1 is ENHRY and CDR2 is SYGVKD.

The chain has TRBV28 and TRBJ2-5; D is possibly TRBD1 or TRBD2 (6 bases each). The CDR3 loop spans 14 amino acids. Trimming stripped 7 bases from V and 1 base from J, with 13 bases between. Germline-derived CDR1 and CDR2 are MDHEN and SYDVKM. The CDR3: CASTRRGIQETQYF. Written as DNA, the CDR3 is TGTGCCAGCACCCGGAGGGGGATCCAAGAGACCCAGTACTTC.

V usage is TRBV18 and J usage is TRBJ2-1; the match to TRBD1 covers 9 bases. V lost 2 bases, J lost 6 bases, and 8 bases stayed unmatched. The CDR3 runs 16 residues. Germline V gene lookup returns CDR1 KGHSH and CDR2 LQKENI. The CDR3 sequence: CASSPNAGQGPNEQFF. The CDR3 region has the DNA TGTGCCAGCTCACCAAACGCGGGACAGGGTCCCAATGAGCAGTTCTTC.

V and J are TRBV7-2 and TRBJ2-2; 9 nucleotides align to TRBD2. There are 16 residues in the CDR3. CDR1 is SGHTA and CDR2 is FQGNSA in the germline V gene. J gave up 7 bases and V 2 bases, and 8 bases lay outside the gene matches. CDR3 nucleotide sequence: TGTGCCAGCAGCTTACTTCCTAGCGGGACGGTCGGGGAGCTGTTTTTT. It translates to CASSLLPSGTVGELFF.

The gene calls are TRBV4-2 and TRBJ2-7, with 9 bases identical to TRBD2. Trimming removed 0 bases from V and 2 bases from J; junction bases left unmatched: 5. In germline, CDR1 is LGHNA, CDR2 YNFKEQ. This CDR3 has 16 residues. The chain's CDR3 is CASSQENSGGPYEQYF. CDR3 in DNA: TGTGCCAGCAGCCAAGAGAATAGCGGGGGACCCTACGAGCAGTACTTC.